This TCR beta chain was profiled in a study of control samples from healthy donors and cancer patients (dated by TCRdb to 2019 to 2021). Details on this clone: What antigen it recognizes has not been identified. Base quality data are lacking; no much larger clone is found one base away.

Libraries were constructed by the immunoSEQ multiplex PCR assay. TCRdb took this table from immuneACCESS and kept in-frame rearrangements with V and J called. Such tables lack part of the clones; where checked against another copy, unresolved V genes explain under half of the gap, and the rest is unexplained. Across this sample there are over 150,000 clones, with about 92% seen only once. Jointly, the top ten make up roughly 1.5% of the sample. Clipping removes 5 bases from V and 4 bases from J, with 9 as the unmatched junction base count. The germline V gene sets CDR1 to SGHTA and CDR2 to FQGNSA. There are 15 amino acids in the CDR3, from cysteine to phenylalanine inclusive. Of all the DNA, just the CDR3 is kept, 45 bases in frame from base 1.

The specimen sequenced was blood. The TCR comes from a man aged 30 to 45 in good health. This chain is built from TRBV7-2 and TRBJ1-1, with 8 bases matching TRBD1. The bases are TGTGCCAGCAGCCTCGCCTACACAGGGGGCACTGAAGCTTTCTTT. Its coded protein is CASSLAYTGGTEAFF.